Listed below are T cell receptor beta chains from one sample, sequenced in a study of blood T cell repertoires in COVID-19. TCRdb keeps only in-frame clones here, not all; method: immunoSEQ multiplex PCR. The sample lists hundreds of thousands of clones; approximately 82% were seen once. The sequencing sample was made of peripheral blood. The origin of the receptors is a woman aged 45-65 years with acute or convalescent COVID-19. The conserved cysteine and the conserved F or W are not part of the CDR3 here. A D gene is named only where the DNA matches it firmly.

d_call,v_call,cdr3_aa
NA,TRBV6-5,ASSPPGEETQY
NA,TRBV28,ASCSRPGGNTIY
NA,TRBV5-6,ASSFEGALGLATEAF
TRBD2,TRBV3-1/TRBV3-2,ASSHRLGGRAGEQY
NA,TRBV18,ASSPRRLQETQY
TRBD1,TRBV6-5,ASRWDRDTGELF
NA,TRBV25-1,ASSEWRGDIQY
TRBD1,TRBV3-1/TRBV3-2,ASSRGTGGDTQY
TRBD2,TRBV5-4,ASSPLTSGSRTGELF
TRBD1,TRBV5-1,ASSYTGAPNTEAF
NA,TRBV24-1,ATSDGGAGKETQY
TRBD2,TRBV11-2,ASSSPRGGRSELF
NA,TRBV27,ASSLRSGANVLT
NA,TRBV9,ASSVFGGSYNEQF
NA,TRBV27,ASSSGLGHYEQY
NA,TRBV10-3,AISGTENQPQH
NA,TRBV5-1,ASSFGGTYEQY
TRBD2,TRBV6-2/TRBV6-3,ASSSREVLY
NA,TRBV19,ASSNQGFGETQY
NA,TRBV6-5,ASSLGQGWETQY
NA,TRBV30,AWSQSNYGYT
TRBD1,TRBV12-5,ASGYQAQPDRGLLITEAF
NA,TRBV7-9,ASSLDQNSPLH
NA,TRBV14,ASSQELYNEQF
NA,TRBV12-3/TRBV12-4,ASSPGGPQH
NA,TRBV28,ASSFSSDAGGGTYGYT
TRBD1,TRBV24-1,ATSDSRTGSSYGYT
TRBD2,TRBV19,ASSAAGAIDTQY
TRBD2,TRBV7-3,ASSSAPSGSYNEQF
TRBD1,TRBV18,ASSPPGQGMEKLF
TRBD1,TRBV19,ASSSLGQNYGYT
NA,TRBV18,ASSPPGRGYEQY
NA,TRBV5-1,ASSLRRPNEKLF
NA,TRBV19,ASRGYGYT
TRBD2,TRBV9,ASSVGLAGVSGELF
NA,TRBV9,ASSTQGGGYT
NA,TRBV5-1,ASSLTSTNTGELF
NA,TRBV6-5,ASASGRYYEQY
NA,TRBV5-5,ASSLRRPGAGNQPQH
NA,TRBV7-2,ASSFRTDYGYT
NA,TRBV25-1,ASRAGHTEAF
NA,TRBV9,ASSPTYRDDEKLF
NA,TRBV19,ASTLGGDGYT
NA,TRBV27,ASSLQRGLGYNEQF
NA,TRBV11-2,ASSSTGVQETQY
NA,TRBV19,ASSAPSRGGNEKLF
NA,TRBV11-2,ASSLDLNPSHNEQF
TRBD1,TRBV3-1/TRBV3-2,ASSQDRGWQGAATNEKLF
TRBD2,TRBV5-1,ASSLVSGGRDQETQY
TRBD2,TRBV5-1,ASSLVRGGRSEQF
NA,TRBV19,ASSRGVVNTEAF
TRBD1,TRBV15,ATSRDFGTGTVHGYT
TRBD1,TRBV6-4,ASSDSYPGQGADYGYT
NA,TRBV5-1,ASSSGLNTEAF
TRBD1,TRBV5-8,ASNRDRNYEQY
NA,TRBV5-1,ASSSPTSGVSEAF
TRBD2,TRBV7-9,ASSWRTSGSEDTQY
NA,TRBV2,ASSRDRTGEQY
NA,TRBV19,ARETRPTANYEQY